Below are 22 T cell receptor beta chains sequenced from a single sample in a study of human T cells and chemical hapten exposure. Each CDR3 protein gets one entry after TCRdb re-called the RACE reads with MiXCR. The sample has approximately 71,000 distinct CDR3 sequences; around 9.8% are singletons. Time point reported: patch test 1, 2 weeks after DPC sensitization. Noted treatment: therapeutic diphenylcyclopropenone sensitization with weekly scalp DPC. The source material was whole blood, sampled in connection with sensitization to the hapten diphenylcyclopropenone (DPC). The receptor set was obtained from a woman in her 40s with alopecia areata. Some clones in this sample may be carry-over from other donors' samples.

In its sample, this clonotype was seen many times. The rearrangement uses TRBV11-2 and TRBJ2-1; the D gene is possibly TRBD2 (5 bases). CDR3 length: 14 residues. Germline CDR1 reads SGHAT; CDR2 reads FQNNGV. The ends were cut back, 3 bases at V and 4 bases at J, with 10 bases in the middle. The CDR3 sequence: CASSLVAPYNEQFF. CDR3 nucleotide sequence: TGTGCCAGCAGCTTGGTAGCGCCTTACAATGAGCAGTTCTTC.

At least ten counts were recorded for this clonotype. The chain combines TRBV5-1 with TRBJ2-7; D is perhaps TRBD2 (6 bases). V lost 3 bases and J 0 bases, leaving 13 bases between the germline ends. Germline V gives CDR1 SGHRS, CDR2 YFSETQ. The CDR3 has 15 amino acids. For the CDR3, the DNA is TGCGCCAGCAGCTCTGGGACTTCCAGCTCCTACGAGCAGTACTTC. Its protein product is CASSSGTSSSYEQYF.

The chain has TRBV20-1 and TRBJ1-5, with TRBD1 matching over 10 bases. CDR1 is DFQATT, CDR2 SNEGSKA, per germline (reference sequence). The V segment lost 6 bases and the J segment 6 bases; nucleotides outside the gene matches: 11. The CDR3 consists of 15 residues. The CDR3 bases are TGCAGTGCCCCCCCGGGACAGGGGACGAGTCAGCCCCAGCATTTT. This encodes CSAPPGQGTSQPQHF.

This clonotype was seen repeatedly, ten times or more. The CDR3 region is CASSLYAQLVSEQYF. As DNA, the CDR3 is TGTGCCAGCAGTTTATATGCTCAATTGGTATCCGAGCAGTACTTC. The chain carries TRBV27 and TRBJ2-7; D ambiguous. V was trimmed by 1 base and J by 6 bases, leaving 16 bases between them. The CDR3 loop spans 15 amino acids. Germline lookup yields CDR1 MNHEY and CDR2 SMNVEV (reference sequence).

This clonotype was detected many times. The rearrangement links TRBV12-3 or TRBV12-4 to TRBJ2-1; D gene unclear. V was trimmed by 2 bases and J by 3 bases, leaving 11 bases between them. This CDR3 has 15 amino acids. The CDR3 spells CASSLPRGYYNEQFF. The CDR3 DNA follows: TGTGCCAGCAGTTTACCTCGCGGTTACTACAATGAGCAGTTCTTC.

This clonotype has a count of ten or more. The chain combines TRBV3-1 with TRBJ1-4, with TRBD1 matching 8 bases. CDR1 is LGHDT, CDR2 YNNKEL, per germline (reference sequence). V lost 2 bases and J lost 5; bases outside the gene matches: 4. CDR3 length: 15 amino acids. The CDR3 DNA follows: TGTGCCAGCAGCCAACGGGACAGGAGAAATGAAAAACTGTTTTTT. Protein sequence: CASSQRDRRNEKLFF.

The table lists this clonotype with many counts. This chain connects TRBV5-4 to TRBJ1-2; 7 nucleotides agree with TRBD1. CDR1 is SGHNT, CDR2 YYREEE, per germline (reference sequence). Unmatched junction bases numbered 3, after V lost 0 bases and J lost 7 bases. The CDR3 is 13 residues long. The CDR3 sequence: CASSLDRGGGYTF. CDR3 DNA sequence: TGTGCCAGCAGCTTGGACAGGGGAGGTGGCTACACCTTC.

This clonotype was seen only a few times. The CDR3 region is CASSLTPDRISEAFF. CDR3 DNA: TGTGCCAGCAGCTTAACCCCCGACAGGATTTCTGAAGCTTTCTTT. The V gene is TRBV7-3, the J gene TRBJ1-1, with D possibly TRBD1 on 6 matching bases. Germline loops: CDR1 SGHTA, CDR2 FQGTGA. The V end lost 0 bases, the J end lost 6 bases, and 14 bases lay between the germline ends. The CDR3 covers 15 residues.

This clonotype was recorded at least ten times. The gene calls are TRBV24-1 and TRBJ1-1; D is possibly TRBD1 (5 bases). This CDR3 comprises 14 residues. Germline CDR1 KGHDR, CDR2 SFDVKD. V dropped 4 bases and J dropped 6 bases, with 14 bases sitting between them. CDR3 sequence: CATSESGAQSEAFF. The CDR3 DNA reads TGTGCCACCAGTGAATCCGGGGCCCAATCTGAAGCTTTCTTT.

This clonotype was seen many times. V gene TRBV5-4 combines with J gene TRBJ1-1; D perhaps matches TRBD1 (5 bases). The V end lost 0 bases, the J end lost 5 bases, and 8 bases lay between the germline ends. Per the germline V gene, CDR1 is SGHNT and CDR2 is YYREEE (reference sequence). The CDR3 consists of 13 residues. The CDR3 spells CASSLGRATEAFF. The CDR3 DNA sequence: TGTGCCAGCAGCTTGGGCAGGGCGACTGAAGCTTTCTTT.

Only a few counts were recorded for this clonotype. A read error may account for a junction end that differs from germline. The CDR3 DNA reads TGTGCCACCAGTGATTTCGGAGCGGGCCCGGGGCTGCCCATATTT. It specifies CATSDFGAGPGLPIF. The chain links TRBV24-1 to TRBJ2-3; a possible D gene is TRBD2 (6 bases). The CDR3 is 15 amino acids. The V gene's germline CDR1 is KGHDR and CDR2 SFDVKD.

This clonotype was seen at least ten times. The chain uses TRBV18 and TRBJ1-1, with a tentative D call TRBD1 (6 bases). Germline V gives CDR1 KGHSH, CDR2 LQKENI. CDR3 size: 13 residues. V lost 6 bases, J lost 12 bases, and 20 bases lay in between. The CDR3 spells CASSPPTGWETFF. The CDR3, as DNA: TGTGCCAGCTCGCCTCCTACAGGGTGGGAAACTTTCTTT. Full variable domain (rest looked up from reference TRBV18 and TRBJ1-1): NAGVMQNPRHLVRRRGQEARLRCSPMKGHSHVYWYRQLPEEGLKFMVYLQKENIIDESGMPKERFSAEFPKEGPSILRIQQVVRGDSAAYFCASSPPTGWETFFGQGTRLTVV.

Many counts were recorded for this clonotype. This rearrangement joins TRBV30 to TRBJ2-3, with 10 bases identical to TRBD2. Germline V lookup: CDR1 GTSNPN, CDR2 SVGIG (reference sequence). V lost 5 bases to trimming and J lost 5 bases; unmatched junction nucleotides: 10. The CDR3 consists of 15 residues. DNA for the CDR3: TGTGCCTGGGCGAAACTAGCGGGGCCGCAAGATACGCAGTATTTT. As protein: CAWAKLAGPQDTQYF.

This clonotype was seen at least ten times. The chain has TRBV28 and TRBJ1-5, with D uncertain. The CDR3 contains 15 residues. V lost 5 bases and J 4 bases, leaving 15 bases between the germline ends. Germline V gene lookup returns CDR1 MDHEN and CDR2 SYDVKM. CDR3: CASSNGVPGNQPQHF. The CDR3 region has the DNA TGTGCCAGCAGTAACGGGGTTCCGGGAAATCAGCCCCAGCATTTT.

The sample holds many counts of this clonotype. As DNA, the CDR3 is TGTGCCAGCGGGGGGGCGGAGACCCAGTACTTC. As protein: CASGGAETQYF. The V call is TRBV28, the J call TRBJ2-5, with D possibly being TRBD2 (7 bases). The CDR3 is 11 residues long. In germline, CDR1 is MDHEN, CDR2 SYDVKM. V lost 8 bases and J 5 bases, leaving 9 bases between the germline ends. The full variable domain, in which reference TRBV28 and TRBJ2-5 provide the parts outside the CDR3, is DVKVTQSSRYLVKRTGEKVFLECVQDMDHENMFWYRQDPGLGLRLIYFSYDVKMKEKGDIPEGYSVSREKKERFSLILESASTNQTSMYLCASGGAETQYFGPGTRLLVL.

This clonotype was counted between two and nine times. The chain employs TRBV2 and TRBJ1-2; 8 nucleotides match TRBD1. Germline CDR1 is SNHLY and CDR2 is FYNNEI. Losses at the gene ends were 2 bases for V and 3 bases for J; bases not matched to a gene: 2. This CDR3 is 14 amino acids long. The CDR3 DNA reads as TGTGCCAGCAGTGAATTGACAGGGGACTATGGCTACACCTTC. It codes for CASSELTGDYGYTF. Variable domain in full (rest from reference TRBV2 and TRBJ1-2): EPEVTQTPSHQVTQMGQEVILRCVPISNHLYFYWYRQILGQKVEFLVSFYNNEISEKSEIFDDQFSVERPDGSNFTLKIRSTKLEDSAMYFCASSELTGDYGYTFGSGTRLTVV.

This clonotype appeared many times. The chain uses TRBV7-9 and TRBJ2-5; D remains ambiguous. CDR3 length equals 12 residues. V shed 8 bases and J shed 5 bases, with 12 bases lying between them. Germline V lookup: CDR1 SEHNR, CDR2 FQNEAQ (reference sequence). The CDR3 region is CASLSFGETQYF. The CDR3, as DNA: TGTGCCAGCCTGAGCTTCGGGGAGACCCAGTACTTC.

This clonotype occurred many times. The chain uses TRBV7-2 and TRBJ1-4; TRBD1 might be the D (5 bases). Germline-derived CDR1 and CDR2 are SGHTA and FQGNSA. Trimming pared 3 bases from V and 7 bases from J, leaving 18 bases between. The CDR3 extends over 16 amino acids. The CDR3 coding sequence is TGTGCCAGCAGCTTCTTTGACTCCCGAAGGGGTGAAAAACTGTTTTTT. Translated: CASSFFDSRRGEKLFF.

For this clonotype: One base away lies a much larger clone, so this may be a sequencing read error. Written as DNA, the CDR3 is TGTGCCAGCAGTCGGTCTGTAAACACCGGGGAGCTGTTTTTT. Its translation is CASSRSVNTGELFF. The chain combines TRBV6-2 or TRBV6-3 with TRBJ2-2; no firm D call. This CDR3 contains 14 residues. The germline CDR1 and CDR2 sequences are MNHEY and SVGEGT. Trimming shortened V by 5 bases and J by 2 bases, and 9 bases separated the two germline ends.

The chain uses TRBV3-1 and TRBJ1-1, with D uncertain. V shed 1 base and J shed 0 bases, with 21 bases lying between them. There are 19 residues in the CDR3. Germline V gives CDR1 LGHDT, CDR2 YNNKEL (reference sequence). CDR3 sequence (DNA): TGTGCCAGCAGCCAAGGCCGTAGGACTGGAACATTGCTGAACACTGAAGCTTTCTTT. This encodes CASSQGRRTGTLLNTEAFF. Full variable domain (rest looked up from reference TRBV3-1 and TRBJ1-1): DTAVSQTPKYLVTQMGNDKSIKCEQNLGHDTMYWYKQDSKKFLKIMFSYNNKELIINETVPNRFSPKSPDKAHLNLHINSLELGDSAVYFCASSQGRRTGTLLNTEAFFGQGTRLTVV.

This clonotype showed up many times. J is TRBJ1-5 and V is TRBV7-9, with 9 bases fitting TRBD1. Germline CDR1 is SEHNR and CDR2 is FQNEAQ (reference sequence). V lost 6 bases to trimming and J lost 3 bases; unmatched junction nucleotides: 9. The CDR3 consists of 16 residues. As DNA, the CDR3 is TGTGCCAGCAGTCCCTCCGGGACAGGGTTCAATCAGCCCCAGCATTTT. Its protein product is CASSPSGTGFNQPQHF.

This clonotype was seen many times. The chain links TRBV29-1 to TRBJ1-2; D is unclear. Trimming shortened V by 4 bases and J by 4 bases, and 19 bases separated the two germline ends. Germline V gene data show CDR1 as SQVTM and CDR2 as ANQGSEA. The CDR3 extends over 15 amino acids. The chain's CDR3 is CSVGNSGVSSYGYTF. The CDR3 DNA reads TGCAGCGTTGGTAATTCTGGGGTTTCTTCCTATGGCTACACCTTC.